A single sample is the source of the 8 T cell receptor beta chains below, sequenced in a study of cytomegalovirus exposure and HLA in healthy donors. The PCR contained 60 Vbeta and 13 Jbeta primers. The assay was immunoSEQ multiplex PCR, and TCRdb's table has in-frame clones only and misses some. The table lists about 130,000 clones, 81% of them singletons. Sequenced sample: PBMCs. The receptors were sampled from a man aged 18-30 years in good health and CMV-seronegative.

The table lists this clone with a count of one. The chain couples TRBV4-3 to TRBJ2-2; D is uncertain. CDR3 length: 14 residues. Germline CDR1 and CDR2: LGHNA and YSLEER. Trimming shortened V by 0 bases and J by 1 base, and 3 bases separated the two germline ends. In DNA form, the CDR3 reads TGCGCCAGCAGCCAAGACGGGAACACCGGGGAGCTGTTTTTT. This encodes CASSQDGNTGELFF.

This clone was recorded once. This rearrangement joins TRBV7-3 to TRBJ1-2; 8 bases fit TRBD1. Looked up from germline, CDR1 is SGHTA and CDR2 is FQGTGA. The CDR3 has 14 residues. Germline trimming cut 6 bases from V and 7 bases from J; bases unmatched to any gene: 10. The CDR3 reads CASSGQGEVSGYTF. DNA for the CDR3: TGTGCCAGCAGTGGACAGGGTGAAGTTTCTGGCTACACCTTC.

The chain joins TRBV7-9 to TRBJ1-2, with a possible D match to TRBD1 (6 bases). V dropped 3 bases and J dropped 8 bases, with 7 bases sitting between them. CDR1 is SEHNR and CDR2 is FQNEAQ in the germline V gene (reference sequence). This CDR3 spans 11 amino acids. CDR3 coding DNA: TGTGCCAGCAGCTTGGGACAAGGCTACACCTTC. This gives the protein CASSLGQGYTF.

This clone was seen a handful of times. The V gene is TRBV4-1, the J gene TRBJ2-3; 7 bases map to TRBD2. From germline, CDR1 is MGHRA and CDR2 YSYEKL. Trimming removed 3 bases from V and 1 base from J; junction bases left unmatched: 7. CDR3 length equals 16 residues. This CDR3 is CASSQPEAGGTDTQYF. The CDR3 DNA sequence: TGCGCCAGCAGCCAGCCTGAGGCGGGGGGCACAGATACGCAGTATTTT.

V and J are TRBV4-3 and TRBJ1-6; D call uncertain. Germline V gene sequence: CDR1 LGHNA, CDR2 YSLEER. The CDR3 consists of 16 residues. The V end was cut by 1 base, the J end by 9 bases, with 16 bases between. CDR3 region: CASSQGGSINISPLHF. The DNA for the CDR3 is TGCGCCAGCAGCCAAGGAGGGTCCATAAACATTTCACCCCTCCACTTT.

This clone was counted once. The genes are TRBV18 and TRBJ2-3, with 8 positions matching TRBD2. Germline V CDR1 and CDR2: KGHSH, LQKENI. This CDR3 comprises 14 residues. With V trimmed by 3 bases and J by 4 bases, 3 bases remained unmatched. The CDR3 here is CASSPLAGADTQYF. The CDR3 DNA is TGTGCCAGCTCACCGCTAGCGGGTGCAGATACGCAGTATTTT.

This sequence joins TRBV9 and TRBJ2-1, with TRBD2 identical over 8 bases. The germline V gene encodes CDR1 SGDLS and CDR2 YYNGEE. Trimming removed 0 bases from V and 0 bases from J; junction bases left unmatched: 11. The CDR3 sequence is 19 residues long. CDR3 in amino acids: CASSVGTGLGFSSYNEQFF. The CDR3 nucleotides read TGTGCCAGCAGCGTAGGCACGGGACTAGGTTTTAGCTCCTACAATGAGCAGTTCTTC.

The rearrangement links TRBV9 to TRBJ1-1; D gene unclear. The ends were cut back, 2 bases at V and 8 bases at J, with 13 bases in the middle. CDR1 and CDR2 from the germline V gene are SGDLS and YYNGEE. The CDR3 sequence is 13 residues long. The CDR3 nucleotides are TGTGCCAGCAGCGTCGATTTCGGAGAAGAAGCTTTCTTT. This encodes CASSVDFGEEAFF.